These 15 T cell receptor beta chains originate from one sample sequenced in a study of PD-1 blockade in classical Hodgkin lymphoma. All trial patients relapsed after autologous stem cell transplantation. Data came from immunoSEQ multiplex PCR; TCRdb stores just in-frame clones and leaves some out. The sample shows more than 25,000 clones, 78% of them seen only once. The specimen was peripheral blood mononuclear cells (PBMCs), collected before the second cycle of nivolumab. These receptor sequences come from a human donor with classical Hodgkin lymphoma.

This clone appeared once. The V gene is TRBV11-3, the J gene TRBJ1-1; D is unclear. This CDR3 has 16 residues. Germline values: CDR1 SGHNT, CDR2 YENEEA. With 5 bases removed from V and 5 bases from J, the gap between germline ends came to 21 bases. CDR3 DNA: TGTGCCAGCAGCCCCAGAGTCGGGGAAGCGAGAACTGAAGCTTTCTTT. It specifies CASSPRVGEARTEAFF.

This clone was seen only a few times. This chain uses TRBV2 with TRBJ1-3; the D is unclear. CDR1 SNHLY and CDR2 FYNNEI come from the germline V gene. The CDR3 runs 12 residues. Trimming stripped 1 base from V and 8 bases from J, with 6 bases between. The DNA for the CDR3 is TGTGCCAGCAGTGAAGGGGGATACACCATATATTTT. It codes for CASSEGGYTIYF.

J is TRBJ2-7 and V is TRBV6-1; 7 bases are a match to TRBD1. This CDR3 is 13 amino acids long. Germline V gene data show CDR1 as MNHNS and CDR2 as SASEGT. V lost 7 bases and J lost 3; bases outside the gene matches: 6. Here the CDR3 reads CASISGTVYEQYF. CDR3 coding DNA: TGTGCCAGCATTTCCGGGACAGTCTACGAGCAGTACTTC.

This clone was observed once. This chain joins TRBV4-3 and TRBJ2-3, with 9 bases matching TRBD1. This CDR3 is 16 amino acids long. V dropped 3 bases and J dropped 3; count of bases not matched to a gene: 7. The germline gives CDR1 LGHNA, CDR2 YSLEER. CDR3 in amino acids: CASSHRDRAPTDTQYF. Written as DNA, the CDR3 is TGCGCCAGCAGCCACAGGGACAGGGCGCCGACAGATACGCAGTATTTT.

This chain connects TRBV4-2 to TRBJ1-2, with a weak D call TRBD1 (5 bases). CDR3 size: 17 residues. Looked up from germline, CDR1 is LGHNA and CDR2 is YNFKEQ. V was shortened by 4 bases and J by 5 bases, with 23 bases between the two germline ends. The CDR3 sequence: CASSPWGRAAGVYGYTF. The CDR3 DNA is TGTGCCAGCAGCCCTTGGGGCAGGGCAGCTGGGGTGTATGGCTACACCTTC.

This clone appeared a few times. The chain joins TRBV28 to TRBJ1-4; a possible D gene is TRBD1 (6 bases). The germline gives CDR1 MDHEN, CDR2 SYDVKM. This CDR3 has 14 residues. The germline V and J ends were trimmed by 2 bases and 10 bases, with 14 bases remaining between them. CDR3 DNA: TGTGCCAGCAGTTTAAGCCAGGGGATAGGAAAACTGTTTTTT. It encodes CASSLSQGIGKLFF.

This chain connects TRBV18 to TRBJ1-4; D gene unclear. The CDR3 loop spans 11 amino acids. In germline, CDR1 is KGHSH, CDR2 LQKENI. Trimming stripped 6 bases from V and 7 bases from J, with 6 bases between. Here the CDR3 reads CASSASEKLFF. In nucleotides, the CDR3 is TGTGCCAGCTCTGCGAGTGAAAAACTGTTTTTT.

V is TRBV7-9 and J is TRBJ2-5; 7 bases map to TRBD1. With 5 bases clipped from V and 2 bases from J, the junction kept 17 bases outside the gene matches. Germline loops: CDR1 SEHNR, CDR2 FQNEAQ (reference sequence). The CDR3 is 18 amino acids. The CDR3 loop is CASSRQLPGTDKQETQYF. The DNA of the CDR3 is TGTGCCAGCAGCCGCCAACTTCCCGGGACAGATAAACAAGAGACCCAGTACTTC.

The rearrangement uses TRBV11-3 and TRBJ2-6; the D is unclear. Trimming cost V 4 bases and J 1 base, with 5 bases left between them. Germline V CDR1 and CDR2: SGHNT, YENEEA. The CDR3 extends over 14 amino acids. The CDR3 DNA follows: TGTGCCAGCAGCTCGGCATCTGGGGCCAACGTCCTGACTTTC. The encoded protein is CASSSASGANVLTF. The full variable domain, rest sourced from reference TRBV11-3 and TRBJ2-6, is EAGVVQSPRYKIIEKKQPVAFWCNPISGHNTLYWYLQNLGQGPELLIRYENEEAVDDSQLPKDRFSAERLKGVDSTLKIQPAELGDSAVYLCASSSASGANVLTFGAGSRLTVL.

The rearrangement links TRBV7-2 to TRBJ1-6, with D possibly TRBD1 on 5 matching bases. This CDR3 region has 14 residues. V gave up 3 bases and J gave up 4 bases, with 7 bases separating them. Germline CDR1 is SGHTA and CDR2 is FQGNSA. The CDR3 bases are TGTGCCAGCAGCTTGGCAGGGTATAATTCACCCCTCCACTTT. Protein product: CASSLAGYNSPLHF.

The CDR3 sequence: CASSLDLGGGLNNEQFF. The DNA of the CDR3 is TGTGCCAGCAGCTTAGATCTTGGCGGGGGGTTGAACAATGAGCAGTTCTTC. The chain joins TRBV11-3 to TRBJ2-1; 8 bases are a match to TRBD2. Trimming at V came to 0 bases and at J to 5 bases, leaving 9 bases not matched to a gene. The CDR3 is 17 residues long. Germline V gene sequence: CDR1 SGHNT, CDR2 YENEEA.

CDR3 in amino acids: CASSPGTRAGYTF. As DNA, the CDR3 is TGCGCCAGCAGCCCCGGTACGAGGGCTGGCTACACCTTC. The rearrangement uses TRBV4-3 and TRBJ1-2; D gene uncertain. The CDR3 contains 13 residues. Germline loops: CDR1 LGHNA, CDR2 YSLEER. V shed 4 bases and J shed 7 bases, with 13 bases lying between them.

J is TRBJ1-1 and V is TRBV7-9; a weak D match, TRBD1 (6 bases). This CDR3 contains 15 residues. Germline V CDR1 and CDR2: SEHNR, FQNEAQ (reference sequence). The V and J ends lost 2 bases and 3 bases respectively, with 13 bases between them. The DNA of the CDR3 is TGTGCCAGCAGCTTATCAATAGGGGGAGACACTGAAGCTTTCTTT. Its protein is CASSLSIGGDTEAFF.

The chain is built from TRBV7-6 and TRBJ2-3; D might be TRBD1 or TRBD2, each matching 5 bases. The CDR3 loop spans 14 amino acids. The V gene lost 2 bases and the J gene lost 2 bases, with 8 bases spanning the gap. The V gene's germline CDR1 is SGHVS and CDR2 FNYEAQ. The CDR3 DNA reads TGTGCCAGCAGCTTAATGGGGACCACAGATACGCAGTATTTT. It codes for CASSLMGTTDTQYF.

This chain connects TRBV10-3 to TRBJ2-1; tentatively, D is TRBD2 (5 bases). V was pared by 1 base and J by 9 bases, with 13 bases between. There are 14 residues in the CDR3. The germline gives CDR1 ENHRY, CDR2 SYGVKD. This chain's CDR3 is CAISELEVTGEQFF. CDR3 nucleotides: TGTGCCATCAGTGAGTTGGAGGTGACGGGTGAGCAGTTCTTC.